Listed below are T cell receptor beta chains from one sample, sequenced in a study of blood T cell repertoires in COVID-19. The protocol was immunoSEQ multiplex PCR, while the TCRdb copy is restricted to in-frame clones and leaves out a portion. This table holds roughly 330,000 clones, roughly 86% found once. The sample comprised PBMCs or T cells enriched from blood (not recorded which). These receptor sequences come from a woman in her 30s who had recovered from COVID-19. Each CDR3 is given with its conserved first and last residue. The order of the fields is V gene, J gene, D gene, clone size, CDR3 protein, CDR3 DNA. The D gene is left open where the match is weak. Rows may omit the clone size; those that give it use once, few, many or a size class.

v_call: TRBV5-4
j_call: TRBJ2-3
d_call: NA
clone_size: NA
cdr3_aa: CASSLYSGNTDTQYF
cdr3_nt: TGTGCCAGCAGCTTGTATTCAGGGAACACAGATACGCAGTATTTT

v_call: TRBV4-1
j_call: TRBJ2-1
d_call: TRBD2
clone_size: NA
cdr3_aa: CASSQGAQRGGREQFF
cdr3_nt: TGCGCCAGCAGCCAAGGGGCCCAGCGGGGGGGACGTGAGCAGTTCTTC

v_call: TRBV4-1
j_call: TRBJ1-3
d_call: NA
clone_size: NA
cdr3_aa: CASSQVNRVGNTIYF
cdr3_nt: TGCGCCAGCAGCCAAGTAAACAGGGTTGGAAACACCATATATTTT

v_call: TRBV28
j_call: TRBJ2-1
d_call: NA
clone_size: NA
cdr3_aa: CASSSRGASSYNEQFF
cdr3_nt: TGTGCCAGCAGCTCCAGGGGCGCCAGCTCCTACAATGAGCAGTTCTTC

v_call: TRBV19
j_call: TRBJ2-5
d_call: NA
clone_size: NA
cdr3_aa: CASSIGGGRGGETQYF
cdr3_nt: TGTGCCAGTAGTATAGGAGGTGGTAGAGGAGGAGAGACCCAGTACTTC

v_call: TRBV12-3/TRBV12-4
j_call: TRBJ1-2
d_call: TRBD1
clone_size: NA
cdr3_aa: CASSRDRNYGYTF
cdr3_nt: TGTGCCAGCAGCCGGGACAGAAACTATGGCTACACCTTC

v_call: TRBV29-1
j_call: TRBJ2-2
d_call: NA
clone_size: NA
cdr3_aa: CSVDTQFGGTGELFF
cdr3_nt: TGCAGCGTCGATACGCAGTTCGGGGGCACCGGGGAGCTGTTTTTT

v_call: TRBV2
j_call: TRBJ1-2
d_call: NA
clone_size: NA
cdr3_aa: CASSDDVSGYTF
cdr3_nt: TGTGCCAGCAGTGATGATGTGAGCGGCTACACCTTC

v_call: TRBV20-1
j_call: TRBJ1-2
d_call: NA
clone_size: many
cdr3_aa: CSASLGRAGGYTF
cdr3_nt: TGCAGTGCTAGTTTAGGCCGGGCGGGTGGCTACACCTTC

v_call: TRBV6-5
j_call: TRBJ1-5
d_call: NA
clone_size: NA
cdr3_aa: CASSQTEGDNQPQHF
cdr3_nt: TGTGCCAGCAGCCAAACGGAGGGTGACAATCAGCCCCAGCATTTT

v_call: TRBV18
j_call: TRBJ1-6
d_call: NA
clone_size: NA
cdr3_aa: CASSPRAFPRPGNSPLHF
cdr3_nt: TGTGCCAGCTCACCACGAGCTTTTCCCAGGCCGGGGAATTCACCCCTCCACTTT

v_call: TRBV2
j_call: TRBJ1-4
d_call: NA
clone_size: once
cdr3_aa: CASRWQGRGNAGLFF
cdr3_nt: TGTGCCAGCAGATGGCAGGGGAGAGGGAATGCGGGACTGTTTTTT

v_call: TRBV2
j_call: TRBJ1-2
d_call: NA
clone_size: NA
cdr3_aa: CASSESPWSGYGYTF
cdr3_nt: TGTGCCAGCAGTGAATCCCCCTGGTCGGGCTATGGCTACACCTTC

v_call: TRBV5-6
j_call: TRBJ1-1
d_call: NA
clone_size: NA
cdr3_aa: CASRPTENTEAFF
cdr3_nt: TGTGCCAGCAGGCCTACAGAGAACACTGAAGCTTTCTTT

v_call: TRBV2
j_call: TRBJ2-5
d_call: TRBD1
clone_size: NA
cdr3_aa: CASRRTGPETQYF
cdr3_nt: TGTGCCAGCAGGAGGACAGGGCCTGAGACCCAGTACTTC

v_call: TRBV24-1
j_call: TRBJ2-3
d_call: TRBD2
clone_size: NA
cdr3_aa: CATSGWTSGAPDTQYF
cdr3_nt: TGTGCCACCAGTGGATGGACTAGCGGGGCCCCAGATACGCAGTATTTT

v_call: TRBV27
j_call: TRBJ2-3
d_call: NA
clone_size: NA
cdr3_aa: CASSTLSGTPDF
cdr3_nt: TGTGCCAGCAGTACGCTATCCGGGACTCCGGACTTT

v_call: TRBV28
j_call: TRBJ1-2
d_call: TRBD1
clone_size: NA
cdr3_aa: CASCGSFLWDRPYYGYTF
cdr3_nt: TGTGCCAGCTGTGGCTCCTTCCTTTGGGACAGACCGTACTATGGCTACACCTTC

v_call: TRBV23-1
j_call: TRBJ2-5
d_call: NA
clone_size: NA
cdr3_aa: CALETQYF
cdr3_nt: TGCGCCCTAGAGACCCAGTACTTC

v_call: TRBV10-3
j_call: TRBJ1-1
d_call: TRBD1
clone_size: NA
cdr3_aa: CAISESDQGANTEAFF
cdr3_nt: TGTGCCATCAGTGAGTCGGACCAGGGGGCAAACACTGAAGCTTTCTTT

v_call: TRBV29-1
j_call: TRBJ1-2
d_call: NA
clone_size: few
cdr3_aa: CSVVLVTYGYTF
cdr3_nt: TGCAGCGTTGTCCTCGTGACTTATGGCTACACCTTC

v_call: TRBV9
j_call: TRBJ2-3
d_call: TRBD2
clone_size: once
cdr3_aa: CASSGPGGGFTDTQYF
cdr3_nt: TGTGCCAGCAGCGGCCCTGGGGGGGGTTTCACAGATACGCAGTATTTT

v_call: TRBV5-6
j_call: TRBJ1-6
d_call: NA
clone_size: NA
cdr3_aa: CASSEGGSLHF
cdr3_nt: TGTGCCAGCAGCGAGGGCGGTTCCCTCCACTTT

v_call: TRBV6-5
j_call: TRBJ2-7
d_call: NA
clone_size: NA
cdr3_aa: CASSPGLSYEQYF
cdr3_nt: TGTGCCAGCAGCCCCGGGTTATCCTACGAGCAGTACTTC